This T cell receptor (beta chain) is drawn from a study of cytomegalovirus exposure and HLA in healthy donors. In the study overall: The approximately 120 validation repertoires, a later analysis reported, used the same platform as the 666 first-cohort repertoires. Study conclusions and caveats: Under in vitro conditions, three CMV-associated chains were confirmed as specific for CMV antigens.

Comments on this clone: No antigen is known for it.

This CDR3 is built from 14 residues. The V gene lost 3 bases and the J gene lost 2 bases, with 11 bases spanning the gap. Germline-derived CDR1 and CDR2 are SGHTA and FQGNSA. These donors were members of the 120-subject validation cohort, a group separate from the roughly 670-subject first cohort. The data were produced by immunoSEQ multiplex PCR, yet TCRdb's version contains in-frame clones alone and is incomplete. The sample has about 82,000 clones; 85% to 95% are singletons. Specimen: PBMCs. This sequence joins TRBV7-2 and TRBJ2-7; tentative D call: TRBD1 (6 bases). The receptor was isolated from a man aged 18 to 30 in good health and CMV-seronegative. The chain's CDR3 is CASSFTSGAYEQYF. The CDR3 DNA is TGTGCCAGCAGCTTTACTTCAGGGGCCTACGAGCAGTACTTC.